The entry below describes one T cell receptor (beta chain). Its antigen has not been determined. There are no base qualities to consult, and no much larger clone falls within one base. CD8 naive samples consisted of CD45RO-negative cells that were positively selected for CCR7, yielding a CD45RA+CCR7+ population without TemRA cells. Donors were healthy HIV-negative adults with no recently reported acute infections or vaccinations. Every donor was a Caucasian adult living in Nashville, Tennessee, USA. Blood was obtained by leukapheresis, after which PBMCs were separated by Ficoll-Histopaque density gradient centrifugation and cryopreserved in liquid nitrogen vapor phase. Purity and quantity of every magnetically sorted T cell population were checked by analytical flow cytometry. From each sorted fraction, genomic DNA was isolated and quantified by UV absorbance on a Nanodrop 2000c. The germline V gene sets CDR1 to SGDLS and CDR2 to YYNGEE. The CDR3 covers 16 residues, taking in both the cysteine and the phenylalanine. Only the CDR3 part of the read is kept: 48 bases, read in frame from the first base. V is pruned by 0 bases and J by 6 bases, leaving 6 bases of the junction without a gene match.

The data originate from a study of shared clonotypes between healthy human individuals (dated by TCRdb to 2020 to 2022). For the wider study: The cohort included a few men and a couple of women between 18 and 49 years of age. For each donor, CD4 naive and CD4 memory were each given three plates, CD8 naive was given two plates, and CD8 memory was given one plate. To estimate repertoire size and how much clonotype sharing occurs between individuals, the study deeply sequenced the blood TCR repertoires of roughly 5 healthy adults. Different laboratories and diverse techniques were used to prepare libraries and sequence TCR repertoires, to increase sequencing depth and limit assay-specific biases. Between about 0.94 and 10 billion PBMCs per donor were obtained by leukapheresis.

TCR CDR3 regions were amplified from genomic DNA by multiplex PCR using the deep immunoSEQ assay. Genomic DNA extracted from each cell subset was distributed evenly over all wells of several immunoSEQ 96-well plates, and each plate served as one replicate. For sorted subsets, roughly 0.2 ug genomic DNA, equal to 30,000 to 35,000 T cell genomes, was loaded into each replicate PCR. Purified libraries were quantified with a Qubit 3.0 fluorometer, sized on a Bioanalyzer 2100, and re-quantified with the KAPA Library Quantification kit. A separate single-read 150-cycle Illumina NextSeq 550 flow cell was used to sequence each immunoSEQ 96-well plate. As for the authors' bioinformatics: Because only junctional sequences without quality scores were contained in the immunoSEQ output, filtering matching that applied to full-length reads could not be performed. Sequences were annotated with PyIR, a Python wrapper for IgBLAST v1.9, and V/J genes and CDR3 were assigned using IMGT germline references. Reads were filtered out if the reads had weak V/J assignments (E-value above 1e-6), no CDR3, stop codons, out-of-frame junctions, or ambiguous translated residues. V3J clonotypes were defined as sequences sharing an identical inferred V gene, J gene, and CDR3 amino acid sequence. The percentage overlap between two repertoires was calculated by dividing the number of shared unique clonotypes by the size of the smaller repertoire. Three approaches were used to assess repertoire richness: RTK rarefaction, the Chao1 estimator, and Recon v2.1 estimates of unobserved clonotypes. Generation probabilities for all TCRbeta clonotypes obtained by the gDNA method from a handful of donors were computed using OLGA. As stored in TCRdb, this immuneACCESS dataset retains in-frame rearrangements with V and J assigned. A fraction of the clones does not appear; measured against another copy, unresolved V genes explain less than half of the discrepancy, and the remainder lacks a known reason. V and J calls and clone size are as listed in that table; D and trimming were resolved from the DNA. In all, the sample holds some 2.1 million clones, and approximately 94% of those were seen once. The ten most abundant clones make up around 1.1% of the sample.

The investigation overall reported the following: The small number of donors limited the genetic and exposure-history diversity represented. Sharing across a handful of donors was observed for around 5% of naive CD4, about 4% of naive CD8, 2% to 2.5% of memory CD4, and around 0.42% of memory CD8 clonotypes. Pairwise subsampling led to the expectation that sequencing depth would affect the degree of clonotype sharing among donors. Larger estimated clonotype richness was generally found for naive subsets than for memory subsets. Rarefaction of sorted-subset datasets indicated incomplete sequencing despite the large sequencing depth. Sampling was restricted to blood, and TCR repertoires in tissue are likely to differ from TCR repertoires in blood. Higher generation probabilities were observed for clonotypes shared by all four sorted-subset donors than for non-shared clonotypes.

The receptor chain draws on TRBV9 and TRBJ2-1; 10 central nucleotides agree with TRBD2. The sample taken for sequencing was naive CD8+ T cells sorted from blood. The cell subset or site label, as the study defines it: CD45RA+CCR7+. This clonotype was obtained from a man between 18 and 35 years old in good health. In nucleotides, the sequence is TGTGCCAGCAGCGTAGGGCTAGCGGGAGTGGCCAATGAGCAGTTCTTC. It codes for CASSVGLAGVANEQFF.